This record looks at one T cell receptor (beta chain) sequence and its context. This clonotype was detected many times. The antigen this receptor binds is unknown. The input lacks base qualities; no much larger clone sits a single base away. This record belongs to a study of T cells in Graves' hyperthyroidism and ophthalmopathy (dated by TCRdb to between 2018 and 2020). With regard to the full study: Peripheral blood was collected at initial diagnosis, before any treatment. The paper describes TCR Vbeta CDR3 sequencing of 120 to 150 peripheral blood samples, made up of 43 ophthalmopathy patients, 70 to 75 hyperthyroidism patients and 17 progressor patients. TCR V-J signatures able to tell the groups apart were searched for in a discovery cohort of 100 patients, of whom roughly 42 had Graves' ophthalmopathy and 57 had stable Graves' hyperthyroidism. In addition, the study compared T-cell repertoires in thyroid tissue and in blood from about six Graves' hyperthyroidism patients. For training and testing, the 95 to 100 patients in the discovery cohort were randomly divided in a 7:3 ratio. Prospective prediction of ophthalmopathy was tested in an independent validation cohort consisting of roughly 19 hyperthyroidism patients and more than 15 patients who later progressed to ophthalmopathy. Once sampling was done, hyperthyroidism patients were given methimazole at a starting dose of 30 mg daily, whereas ophthalmopathy patients were given high-dose intravenous methylprednisolone. Overall study results and their limits: In cross-validation, a model built on a 13 V-J signature told ophthalmopathy apart from stable hyperthyroidism with under 90% sensitivity and about 81% specificity, and in testing the same model reached 80%/75%. Sample size was not statistically predetermined, and investigators were not blinded to group allocation. Most expanded thyroid clonotypes (frequency above 0.001) were also detected in blood, a finding suggesting that blood repertoires may reflect thyroid immune responses. During validation, the model predicted progression to ophthalmopathy a median of around 7 months ahead of onset, with around 70% sensitivity and 72.22% specificity.

TCR beta CDR3 regions were amplified from RNA transcripts. The TCR CDR3 was subjected to a first round of RT-PCR using the HTBI primer set and the Qiagen OneStep RT-PCR kit. A second multiplex PCR round built the libraries, followed by size selection and purification. Paired-end sequencing of the libraries was performed with 100 bp reads on an Illumina HiSeq2000. The authors' pipeline ran thus. SOAPnuke was used to process the raw data, throwing out any read that contained adapters or uncalled bases, had a mean Phred below 15, or lacked an exact constant-primer or identifier match. High-quality paired reads were merged using COPE v1.2.5, and each unique nucleotide sequence was defined as a clonotype. MiTCR v1.1 was used to align clonotypes to the IMGT TRBV, TRBD and TRBJ reference segments. Analysis was restricted to V-J combinations with a frequency above 0.0001, which covered 99% to 99.2% of repertoires. A TCS score was defined as the ratio of F50 (clonal expansion) to E x V (chaos), with BLOSUM62-based TCRdist applied between CDR3 peptides within each V-J. Welch's t-statistics and random forest reduced around 510 V-J features to around 14, which were used in a naive Bayes classifier (R e1071). TCRdb reanalyzed the raw reads on its own, using fastp at Q25 for trimming and MiXCR for clone calling, and kept in-frame beta chains. Rows with one shared CDR3 protein collapse into an entry with the most common genes and DNA. It is TCRdb's table, rather than the study itself, that gives the V and J calls and clone size. The sample records about 400,000 distinct CDR3 sequences, under 15% of which are singletons. The top ten constitute 32% of the sample.

The CDR1 and CDR2 encoded by the germline V gene (reference sequence) are DFQATT and SNEGSKA. The germline ends are 13 bases apart after V is trimmed by 3 bases and J by 4 bases. Counted from cysteine to phenylalanine, this CDR3 has 13 amino acids. Left in the record is the CDR3 DNA by itself, 39 bases read in frame from the first base. Stable Graves' hyperthyroidism was defined as no progression to ophthalmopathy during 18 months of follow-up. The hyperthyroidism patients were between 18 and 65 years old and newly diagnosed, with a disease duration of less than 2 months. The study excluded patients with uncontrolled infections, other autoimmune diseases, pregnancy or lactation. Diagnoses relied on clinical symptoms, serum thyroxine and TRAb, thyroid ultrasound and orbital computed tomography. PBMCs were isolated from about 10 ml of fresh peripheral blood by Ficoll-Paque density gradient centrifugation. Total RNA was extracted using Trizol reagent, and RNA quality was assessed on an Agilent 2100 Bioanalyzer.

The origin of this receptor is a woman under 40 with Graves' hyperthyroidism. The specimen was blood. The chain is assembled from TRBV20-1 and TRBJ2-7; the D gene is possibly TRBD1, with 6 bases matching. Here the CDR3 is given as CSASRTDFYEQYF. The sequenced DNA is TGCAGTGCTAGCCGGACAGATTTTTACGAGCAGTACTTC.